This TCR beta chain is from a study of blood T cell repertoires in COVID-19. The table came from immunoSEQ multiplex PCR; TCRdb's copy has only in-frame clones and leaves some out. This table has around 150,000 clones, roughly 79% appearing once. V lost 11 bases to trimming and J lost 3 bases, with 11 bases between them. This CDR3 region has 11 residues. Looked up from germline, CDR1 is SGHAT and CDR2 is FQDESV (reference sequence). This clone was found a few times. V usage is TRBV11-1 and J usage is TRBJ2-7; D remains ambiguous. The clonotype originates from a man in his fifties or sixties with active or convalescent COVID-19. Sequenced: peripheral blood. The CDR3 DNA is TGTGCCTCCAGTCAGTACTACGAGCAGTACTTC. Translated: CASSQYYEQYF.